This TCR beta chain originates from a study of cytomegalovirus exposure and HLA in healthy donors. The PCR employed 60 Vbeta primers together with 13 Jbeta primers. Sequenced by immunoSEQ multiplex PCR; TCRdb stores in-frame clones only, minus some. There are more than 150,000 clones in the sample; about 82% occur only once, and 1% lies in the top ten. J lost 7 bases, V lost 3 bases, and 6 bases had no gene match. Germline V CDR1 and CDR2: MNHEY, SMNVEV (reference sequence). The CDR3 totals 14 residues. Material for sequencing was PBMCs. V and J are TRBV27 and TRBJ2-5, with 9 bases identical to TRBD1. The receptor was derived from a woman aged 45-65 years in good health and CMV-seropositive. CDR3 bases: TGTGCCAGCAGTTTGAAGTTGGGACAGGGGACCCAGTACTTC. It specifies CASSLKLGQGTQYF.